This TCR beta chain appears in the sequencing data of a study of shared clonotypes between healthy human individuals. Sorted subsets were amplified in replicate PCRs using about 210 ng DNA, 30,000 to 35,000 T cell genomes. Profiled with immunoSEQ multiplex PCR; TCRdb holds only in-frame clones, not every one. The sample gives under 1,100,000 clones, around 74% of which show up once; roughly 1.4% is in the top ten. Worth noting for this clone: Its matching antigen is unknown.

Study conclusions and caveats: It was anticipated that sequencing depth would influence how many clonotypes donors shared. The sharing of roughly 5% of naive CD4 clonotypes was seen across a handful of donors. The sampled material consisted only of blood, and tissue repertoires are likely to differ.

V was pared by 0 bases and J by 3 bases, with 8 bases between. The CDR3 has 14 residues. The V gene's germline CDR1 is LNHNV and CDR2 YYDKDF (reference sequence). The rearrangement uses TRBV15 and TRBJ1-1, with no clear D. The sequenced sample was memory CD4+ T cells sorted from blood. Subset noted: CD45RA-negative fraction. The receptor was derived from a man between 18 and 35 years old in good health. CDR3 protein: CATSRDRSDTEAFF. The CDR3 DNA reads TGTGCCACCAGCAGAGATCGGTCGGACACTGAAGCTTTCTTT.